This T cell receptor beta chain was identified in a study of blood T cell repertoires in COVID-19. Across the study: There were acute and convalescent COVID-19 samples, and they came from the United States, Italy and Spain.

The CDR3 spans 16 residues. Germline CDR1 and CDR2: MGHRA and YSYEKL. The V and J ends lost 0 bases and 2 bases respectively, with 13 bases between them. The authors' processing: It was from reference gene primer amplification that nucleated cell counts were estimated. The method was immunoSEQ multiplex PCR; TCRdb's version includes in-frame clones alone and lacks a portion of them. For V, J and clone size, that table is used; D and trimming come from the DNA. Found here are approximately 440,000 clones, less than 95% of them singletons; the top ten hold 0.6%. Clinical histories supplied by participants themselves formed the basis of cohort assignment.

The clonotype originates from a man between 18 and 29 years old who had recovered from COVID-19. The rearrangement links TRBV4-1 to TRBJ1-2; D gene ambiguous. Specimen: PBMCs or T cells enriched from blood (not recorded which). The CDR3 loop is CASSQDQLAQNYGYTF. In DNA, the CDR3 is TGCGCCAGCAGCCAAGATCAACTAGCCCAAAACTATGGCTACACCTTC.